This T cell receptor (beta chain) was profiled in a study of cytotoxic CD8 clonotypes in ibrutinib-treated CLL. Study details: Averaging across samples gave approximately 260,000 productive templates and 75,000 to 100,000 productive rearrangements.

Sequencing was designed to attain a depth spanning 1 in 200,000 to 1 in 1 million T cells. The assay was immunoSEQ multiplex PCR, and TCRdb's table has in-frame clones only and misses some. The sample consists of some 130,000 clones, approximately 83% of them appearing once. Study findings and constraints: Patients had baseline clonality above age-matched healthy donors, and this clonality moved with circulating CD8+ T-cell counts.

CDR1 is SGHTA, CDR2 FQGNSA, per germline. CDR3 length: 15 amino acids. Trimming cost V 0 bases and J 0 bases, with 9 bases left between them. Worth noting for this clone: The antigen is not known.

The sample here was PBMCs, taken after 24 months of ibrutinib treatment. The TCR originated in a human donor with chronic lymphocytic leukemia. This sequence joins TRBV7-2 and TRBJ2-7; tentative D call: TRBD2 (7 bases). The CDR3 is CASSLAGGGSYEQYF. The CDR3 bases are TGTGCCAGCAGCTTAGCGGGAGGGGGCTCCTACGAGCAGTACTTC.